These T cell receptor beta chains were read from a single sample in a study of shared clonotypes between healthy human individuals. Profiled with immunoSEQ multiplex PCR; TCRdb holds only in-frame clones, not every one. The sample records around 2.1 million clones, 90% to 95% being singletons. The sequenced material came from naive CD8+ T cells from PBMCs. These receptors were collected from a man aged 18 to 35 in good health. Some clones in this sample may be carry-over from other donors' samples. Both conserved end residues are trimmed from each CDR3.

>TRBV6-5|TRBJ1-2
ASSLGHTYGYT
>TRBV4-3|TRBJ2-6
ASSQGDPSNVLT
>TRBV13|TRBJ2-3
ASSFWLAGSVGETDTQY
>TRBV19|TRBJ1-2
ASSMVPVNGYT
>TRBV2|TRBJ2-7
ASSEVRASESYEQY
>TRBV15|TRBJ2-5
ATSRVGGAETQY
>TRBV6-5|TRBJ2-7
ASRGTSSFAEQY
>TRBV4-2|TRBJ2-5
ASSQDPAGGPQY
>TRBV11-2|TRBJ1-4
ASSLGYRNRANEKLF
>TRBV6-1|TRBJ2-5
ASRDTGYQETQY
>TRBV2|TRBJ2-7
ASIRAGGSYEQY
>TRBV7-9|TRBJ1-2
ASSLAGERYGYT
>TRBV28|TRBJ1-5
ASMPGAGNQPQH
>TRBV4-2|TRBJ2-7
ASSQDPREAGPYEQY
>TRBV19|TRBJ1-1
ASAWGTRGNTEAF
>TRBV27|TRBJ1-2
ASSLGTGRNYGYT
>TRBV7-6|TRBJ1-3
ASSLPPGPSSGNTIY
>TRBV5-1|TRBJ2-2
ASSFTSGNTGELF